This TCR beta chain was observed in a study of regulatory T cells in long-lasting Graves disease. Relying on iRepertoire HTBI primers and Arm-PCR of CDR3 regions, the team built TCR beta libraries. TCRdb re-analysed the multiplex PCR reads in MiXCR, keeping a single row per CDR3 protein. The sample holds a few hundred thousand distinct CDR3 sequences; roughly 14% are singletons and the top ten take roughly a tenth. Regarding time point: newly diagnosed GD, antithyroid drugs for less than 3 months. After RNA was extracted from PBMCs, the TCR library was made from it. About 10 milliliters of peripheral blood were taken and placed in EDTA tubes. These data also featured in a second study, about T cells in Graves' hyperthyroidism and ophthalmopathy. As that report states: Prediction of ophthalmopathy progression came a median around 7.1 months pre-onset.

The clonotype originates from a man younger than 45 with Graves disease. Material: peripheral blood mononuclear cells (PBMCs), obtained at new diagnosis, from a patient treated with antithyroid drugs.

CDR3 loop: CASSSGHTFQETQYF. CDR3 nucleotides: TGCGCCAGCAGCTCCGGACATACATTTCAAGAGACCCAGTACTTC. The chain employs TRBV5-1 and TRBJ2-5, with D perhaps matching TRBD1 (5 bases). The CDR3 has 15 residues. In germline, CDR1 is SGHRS, CDR2 YFSETQ. Trimming took off 3 bases at V and 2 bases at J, with 14 bases between the two ends.